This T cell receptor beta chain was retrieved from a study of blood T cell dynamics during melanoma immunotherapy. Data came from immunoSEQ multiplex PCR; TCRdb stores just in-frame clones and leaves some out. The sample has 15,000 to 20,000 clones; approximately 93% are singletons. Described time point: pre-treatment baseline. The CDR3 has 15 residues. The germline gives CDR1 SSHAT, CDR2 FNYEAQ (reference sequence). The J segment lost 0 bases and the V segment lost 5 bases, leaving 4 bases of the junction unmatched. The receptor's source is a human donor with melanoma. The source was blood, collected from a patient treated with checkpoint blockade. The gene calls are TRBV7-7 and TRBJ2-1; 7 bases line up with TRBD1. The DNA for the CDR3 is TGTGCCAGCAGCCAGGGGACAGCCTCCTACAATGAGCAGTTCTTC. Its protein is CASSQGTASYNEQFF.